Listed here are 30 T cell receptor beta chains from one sample, sequenced in a study of OX40 agonist ivuxolimab in advanced cancers. Data came from immunoSEQ multiplex PCR; TCRdb stores just in-frame clones and leaves some out. The top ten clones hold 0.4% to 0.65% of a sample with tens of thousands of clones, 75% to 90% of them seen once. Sequencing used CD4+ or CD8+ T cells sorted from blood, obtained in a trial of the OX40 agonist ivuxolimab. The receptors originated from an adult with an advanced solid tumor such as melanoma, head and neck, liver or kidney cancer.

The chain combines TRBV5-4 with TRBJ2-7; D perhaps matches TRBD2 (6 bases). This CDR3 has 15 residues. V gave up 0 bases and J gave up 0 bases, with 10 bases separating them. From germline, CDR1 is SGHNT and CDR2 YYREEE (reference sequence). The CDR3 sequence is CASSLELASSYEQYF. The CDR3 DNA reads as TGTGCCAGCAGCTTGGAGCTAGCGAGCTCCTACGAGCAGTACTTC.

The V gene is TRBV10-2, the J gene TRBJ2-5; 9 nucleotides match TRBD2. The V gene end was trimmed by 4 bases and the J gene end by 0 bases; junction bases not matched to a gene: 9. The V gene's germline CDR1 is WSHSY and CDR2 SAAADI. The CDR3 consists of 17 residues. The CDR3 bases are TGCGCCAGCAGTGTGGGGCTAGCGGGAATGTACCAAGAGACCCAGTACTTC. Translating gives CASSVGLAGMYQETQYF.

The chain joins TRBV5-1 to TRBJ2-7, with D uncertain. V shed 0 bases and J shed 7 bases, with 11 bases lying between them. Germline V lookup: CDR1 SGHRS, CDR2 YFSETQ. The CDR3 loop spans 13 amino acids. CDR3 region: CASSLAAGWEQYF. The CDR3 DNA follows: TGCGCCAGCAGCTTGGCCGCAGGCTGGGAGCAGTACTTC.

The chain's CDR3 is CASSLRAGTNYGYTF. The CDR3 DNA sequence: TGCGCCAGCAGCTTGCGGGCAGGAACTAACTATGGCTACACCTTC. This chain links TRBV5-1 with TRBJ1-2; no definite D call. The V and J ends lost 1 base and 0 bases respectively, with 10 bases between them. CDR3 length: 15 amino acids. Germline CDR1 reads SGHRS; CDR2 reads YFSETQ.

The chain joins TRBV2 to TRBJ1-1; D is perhaps TRBD1 (6 bases). The CDR3 has 13 residues. V lost 6 bases, J lost 1 base, and 9 bases lay in between. Germline V gene sequence: CDR1 SNHLY, CDR2 FYNNEI. The CDR3 sequence is CASSPGQNTEAFF. CDR3 nucleotide sequence: TGTGCCAGCAGCCCGGGACAGAACACTGAAGCTTTCTTT.

V is TRBV5-6 and J is TRBJ1-2, with 7 bases fitting TRBD1. In germline, CDR1 is SGHDT, CDR2 YYEEEE. The CDR3 contains 13 residues. V lost 3 bases, J lost 7 bases, and 6 bases stayed unmatched. CDR3 sequence: CASSSNRGAGYTF. The CDR3 DNA reads TGTGCCAGCAGCTCCAACAGGGGCGCTGGCTACACCTTC.

The J gene is TRBJ1-4, the V gene TRBV5-1, with TRBD1 matching 7 bases. CDR3 length equals 14 residues. V trimming: 0 bases; J trimming: 8 bases; junction bases outside the gene matches: 4. Germline CDR1 is SGHRS and CDR2 is YFSETQ. The CDR3 is CASSLGTGVEKLFF. Written as DNA, the CDR3 is TGCGCCAGCAGCTTGGGTACAGGGGTCGAAAAACTGTTTTTT. The full variable domain, its missing parts supplied by reference TRBV5-1 and TRBJ1-4, is KAGVTQTPRYLIKTRGQQVTLSCSPISGHRSVSWYQQTPGQGLQFLFEYFSETQRNKGNFPGRFSGRQFSNSRSEMNVSTLELGDSALYLCASSLGTGVEKLFFGSGTQLSVL.

V usage is TRBV6-6 and J usage is TRBJ2-7; tentatively, D is TRBD1 (6 bases). Germline V CDR1 and CDR2: MNHNY, SVGAGI (reference sequence). The CDR3 is made up of 14 amino acids. Trimming stripped 7 bases from V and 2 bases from J, with 15 bases between. CDR3 nucleotide sequence: TGTGCCAGCACCGATCCCAGGGGTGCCTACGAGCAGTACTTC. Amino acids: CASTDPRGAYEQYF.

This clone was picked up a small number of times. The chain has TRBV29-1 and TRBJ1-2; D call uncertain. The V end was cut by 3 bases, the J end by 0 bases, with 8 bases between. Germline V gene sequence: CDR1 SQVTM, CDR2 ANQGSEA. This CDR3 has 13 residues. The DNA for the CDR3 is TGCAGCGTTGATAGGGAAGCTAACTATGGCTACACCTTC. It encodes CSVDREANYGYTF.

This chain connects TRBV20-1 to TRBJ1-2; maybe TRBD1 (5 bases). Trimming stripped 3 bases from V and 11 bases from J, with 13 bases between. This CDR3 contains 11 residues. Per the germline V gene, CDR1 is DFQATT and CDR2 is SNEGSKA (reference sequence). The CDR3 sequence is CSASGRARYTF. In DNA, the CDR3 is TGCAGTGCTAGTGGCAGGGCGAGGTACACCTTC.

The rearrangement uses TRBV5-1 and TRBJ1-2; D is unresolved. This CDR3 is built from 13 residues. Between the trimmed V and J ends, which lost 5 bases and 8 bases, there was a span of 16 bases. Germline values: CDR1 SGHRS, CDR2 YFSETQ. The CDR3 loop is CASRSGPSGGYTF. The CDR3 DNA is TGCGCCAGCAGATCCGGACCGAGTGGGGGCTACACCTTC. The full variable domain, completed using reference TRBV5-1 and TRBJ1-2, is KAGVTQTPRYLIKTRGQQVTLSCSPISGHRSVSWYQQTPGQGLQFLFEYFSETQRNKGNFPGRFSGRQFSNSRSEMNVSTLELGDSALYLCASRSGPSGGYTFGSGTRLTVV.

This rearrangement joins TRBV9 to TRBJ1-1; D might be TRBD1 (5 bases). Germline V CDR1 and CDR2: SGDLS, YYNGEE. V was clipped by 4 bases and J by 4 bases, with 14 bases between them. The CDR3 loop spans 14 amino acids. The CDR3: CASSPALGATEAFF. The CDR3 DNA reads as TGTGCCAGCAGCCCTGCCCTTGGGGCCACTGAAGCTTTCTTT.

The gene calls are TRBV19 and TRBJ2-3, with TRBD1 as a possible D gene (5 bases). Germline-derived CDR1 and CDR2 are LNHDA and SQIVND (reference sequence). The CDR3 runs to 16 residues. Trimming removed 5 bases from V and 4 bases from J, with 19 bases in between. Written as DNA, the CDR3 is TGTGCCAGTAGTGAATGGAAGGGGATTAGAGCAGATACGCAGTATTTT. This gives the protein CASSEWKGIRADTQYF.

V gene TRBV30 combines with J gene TRBJ2-5; 12 positions agree with TRBD2. This CDR3 spans 15 amino acids. The V segment lost 2 bases and the J segment 3 bases; nucleotides outside the gene matches: 4. The V gene's germline CDR1 is GTSNPN and CDR2 SVGIG (reference sequence). DNA of the CDR3: TGTGCCTGGAGTCGAGGACTAGCGGGAAAAGAGACCCAGTACTTC. Translation gives CAWSRGLAGKETQYF.

This clone turned up a few times. The rearrangement links TRBV6-1 to TRBJ2-1, with TRBD2 identical over 7 bases. There are 15 residues in the CDR3. With V trimmed by 1 base and J by 7 bases, 7 bases remained unmatched. Germline assignment: CDR1 MNHNS and CDR2 SASEGT. The CDR3 DNA follows: TGTGCCAGCAGTGAAGGGCAGGGAGGGAGGAATGAGCAGTTCTTC. It translates to CASSEGQGGRNEQFF.

The chain is built from TRBV11-3 and TRBJ2-5; D gene uncertain. Germline CDR1 is SGHNT and CDR2 is YENEEA. The V end lost 2 bases, the J end lost 4 bases, and 2 bases lay between the germline ends. The CDR3 consists of 11 residues. The CDR3 DNA follows: TGTGCCAGCAGCTTATTAGAGACCCAGTACTTC. Amino acid sequence: CASSLLETQYF.

V usage is TRBV2 and J usage is TRBJ1-2, with D possibly matching TRBD1 (6 bases). This CDR3 contains 14 residues. From germline, CDR1 is SNHLY and CDR2 FYNNEI. V was shortened by 6 bases and J by 5 bases, with 16 bases between the two germline ends. CDR3 amino acids: CASSRGQKVYGYTF. As DNA, the CDR3 is TGTGCCAGCAGCCGTGGACAGAAAGTATATGGCTACACCTTC.

This clone was counted once. This sequence joins TRBV5-4 and TRBJ2-4, with TRBD1 matching 9 bases. Germline V gives CDR1 SGHNT, CDR2 YYREEE (reference sequence). This CDR3 contains 17 residues. V lost 2 bases and J lost 0; bases outside the gene matches: 6. As DNA, the CDR3 is TGTGCCAGCAGCTTTCTAGGACAGGGGATAGCCAAAAACATTCAGTACTTC. Its protein is CASSFLGQGIAKNIQYF.

The V gene is TRBV28, the J gene TRBJ1-5; D gene unclear. Germline V lookup: CDR1 MDHEN, CDR2 SYDVKM. The CDR3 spans 12 residues. The V end lost 8 bases, the J end lost 0 bases, and 5 bases lay between the germline ends. The CDR3 region is CASEHSNQPQHF. CDR3 sequence (DNA): TGTGCCAGCGAGCATAGCAATCAGCCCCAGCATTTT. Based on the CDR3 plus reference TRBV28 and TRBJ1-5, the full variable domain is DVKVTQSSRYLVKRTGEKVFLECVQDMDHENMFWYRQDPGLGLRLIYFSYDVKMKEKGDIPEGYSVSREKKERFSLILESASTNQTSMYLCASEHSNQPQHFGDGTRLSIL.

CDR3 amino acids: CASSLTGGLAKNIQYF. Written as DNA, the CDR3 is TGTGCCAGCAGCCTAACCGGGGGACTAGCCAAAAACATTCAGTACTTC. The J gene is TRBJ2-4, the V gene TRBV2; D possibly corresponds to TRBD2 (6 bases). Looked up from germline, CDR1 is SNHLY and CDR2 is FYNNEI. The CDR3 runs 16 residues. V was clipped by 6 bases and J by 0 bases, with 15 bases between them.

The chain links TRBV30 to TRBJ2-7; 9 nucleotides agree with TRBD1. The CDR3 extends over 13 amino acids. V shed 2 bases and J 3 bases; nucleotides not matched to a gene: 2. Germline V gives CDR1 GTSNPN, CDR2 SVGIG (reference sequence). CDR3 bases: TGTGCCTGGAGTCCGGGACAGGGCTACGAGCAGTACTTC. Translating gives CAWSPGQGYEQYF.

The J gene is TRBJ2-3, the V gene TRBV28; 9 nucleotides match TRBD2. Germline V CDR1 and CDR2: MDHEN, SYDVKM. Losses at the gene ends were 4 bases for V and 2 bases for J; bases not matched to a gene: 7. The CDR3 is 16 amino acids. This CDR3 is CASSSTGLANTDTQYF. The CDR3 coding sequence is TGTGCCAGCAGTTCGACTGGACTAGCGAACACAGATACGCAGTATTTT. Full variable domain (outside the CDR3, taken from reference TRBV28 and TRBJ2-3): DVKVTQSSRYLVKRTGEKVFLECVQDMDHENMFWYRQDPGLGLRLIYFSYDVKMKEKGDIPEGYSVSREKKERFSLILESASTNQTSMYLCASSSTGLANTDTQYFGPGTRLTVL.

The rearrangement joins TRBV6-5 to TRBJ2-1, with D perhaps being TRBD1 or TRBD2 (6 bases each). The V end was cut by 8 bases, the J end by 10 bases, with 18 bases between. The germline V gene encodes CDR1 MNHEY and CDR2 SVGAGI. This CDR3 region has 13 residues. CDR3 region: CASARRGSWEQFF. CDR3 DNA sequence: TGTGCCAGCGCCCGGAGGGGGAGTTGGGAGCAGTTCTTC.

The rearrangement links TRBV5-4 to TRBJ2-7, with TRBD1 identical over 7 bases. The V segment lost 0 bases and the J segment 6 bases; nucleotides outside the gene matches: 3. This CDR3 region has 13 residues. Germline V gene data show CDR1 as SGHNT and CDR2 as YYREEE (reference sequence). The CDR3, as DNA: TGTGCCAGCAGCTTGGCCGGGACAGCCGAGCAGTACTTC. This sequence encodes CASSLAGTAEQYF. The whole variable domain, filled in from reference TRBV5-4 and TRBJ2-7, reads ETGVTQSPTHLIKTRGQQVTLRCSSQSGHNTVSWYQQALGQGPQFIFQYYREEENGRGNFPPRFSGLQFPNYSSELNVNALELDDSALYLCASSLAGTAEQYFGPGTRLTVT.

This chain links TRBV6-6 with TRBJ2-1; D is possibly TRBD1 or TRBD2 (5 bases each). CDR1 is MNHNY, CDR2 SVGAGI, per germline (reference sequence). The CDR3 spans 14 residues. V was trimmed by 3 bases and J by 7 bases, leaving 13 bases between them. CDR3 amino acids: CASSYRGPGNEQFF. The CDR3 DNA is TGTGCCAGCAGTTATAGGGGACCCGGAAATGAGCAGTTCTTC.

The chain employs TRBV29-1 and TRBJ2-1; 9 bases match TRBD1. Looked up from germline, CDR1 is SQVTM and CDR2 is ANQGSEA. The length of the CDR3 is 14 residues. J lost 4 bases, V lost 7 bases, and 8 bases had no gene match. The CDR3 region has the DNA TGCAGCGCTTTGGACAGGGGCGTTTACAATGAGCAGTTCTTC. The encoded protein is CSALDRGVYNEQFF.

The CDR3 is CASSPGTDTQYF. CDR3 nucleotides: TGTGCCAGCAGCCCCGGCACAGATACGCAGTATTTT. V gene TRBV7-3 combines with J gene TRBJ2-3; D uncertain. The CDR3 is 12 amino acids. CDR1 SGHTA and CDR2 FQGTGA come from the germline V gene. V lost 5 bases and J lost 1, with 4 bases in between.

The chain recombines TRBV7-2 with TRBJ1-4; TRBD1 might be the D (6 bases). Germline CDR1 and CDR2: SGHTA and FQGNSA. This CDR3 comprises 15 residues. V lost 1 base to trimming and J lost 7 bases, with 13 bases between them. CDR3 bases: TGTGCCAGCAGCTTAGGGGGGGCGCTCGGTGAAAAACTGTTTTTT. This sequence encodes CASSLGGALGEKLFF.

The chain links TRBV4-1 to TRBJ2-7; 7 positions match TRBD2. J gave up 2 bases and V 4 bases, and 8 bases lay outside the gene matches. Germline V lookup: CDR1 MGHRA, CDR2 YSYEKL. The CDR3 has 15 amino acids. Here the CDR3 DNA reads TGCGCCAGCAGCCCCCCTGCGGGAGAGGCCTACGAGCAGTACTTC. It encodes CASSPPAGEAYEQYF.

The genes are TRBV5-5 and TRBJ1-4; 7 bases align to TRBD1. V lost 2 bases to trimming and J lost 8 bases; unmatched junction nucleotides: 12. The CDR3 is 16 residues long. Germline lookup yields CDR1 SGHKS and CDR2 YYEKEE (reference sequence). CDR3: CASSLTIQGSREKLFF. The CDR3 bases are TGTGCCAGCAGCTTAACCATACAGGGGAGTAGGGAAAAACTGTTTTTT.